This T cell receptor (beta chain) was profiled in a study of blood T cell repertoires in COVID-19. Per the original methods: Scientists estimated how many nucleated cells there were by amplifying reference gene primers. Sequencing was performed with immunoSEQ multiplex PCR; in TCRdb, only in-frame clones are kept and a portion is missing. D and trimming come from the DNA, and the V and J calls and clone size come from that table. Counted here are fewer than 120,000 clones, around 80% occurring once; the ten biggest clones make up around 3.5%. This receptor was identified in a woman at least 80 years old with acute or convalescent COVID-19. Sample: peripheral blood.

The chain's CDR3 is CASSLSRGGGNQPQHF. CDR3 coding DNA: TGTGCCAGCAGCTTGTCCAGAGGGGGGGGCAATCAGCCCCAGCATTTT. V and J are TRBV7-9 and TRBJ1-5; tentatively, D is TRBD1 (6 bases). There are 16 residues in the CDR3. V was pared by 3 bases and J by 2 bases, with 14 bases between. Germline lookup yields CDR1 SEHNR and CDR2 FQNEAQ (reference sequence).